The 25 T cell receptor beta chains reported below all come from one sample, sequenced in a study of cytomegalovirus exposure and HLA in healthy donors. PCR amplification relied on 60 Vbeta primers (plus 13 Jbeta primers). This table comes from immunoSEQ multiplex PCR, and its TCRdb copy is limited to in-frame clones, with some not included. The sample shows more than 150,000 clones, more than 80% of them seen only once. Source material: PBMCs. Receptor source: a woman in her fifties or sixties in good health and CMV-seropositive.

The J gene is TRBJ2-3, the V gene TRBV7-2; D is perhaps TRBD2 (6 bases). Germline CDR1 is SGHTA and CDR2 is FQGNSA. Trimming shortened V by 0 bases and J by 1 base, and 8 bases separated the two germline ends. The CDR3 extends over 15 amino acids. CDR3 sequence: CASSLAPGGTDTQYF. The CDR3 coding sequence is TGTGCCAGCAGCTTAGCCCCGGGAGGCACAGATACGCAGTATTTT.

This rearrangement joins TRBV11-2 to TRBJ1-6; D is possibly TRBD1 (6 bases). The CDR3 is 14 residues long. Germline lookup yields CDR1 SGHAT and CDR2 FQNNGV. Trimming took 6 bases from V and 6 from J, leaving 12 bases between them. The CDR3 sequence: CASSPQGSNSPLHF. The CDR3 DNA reads TGTGCCAGCAGTCCACAGGGCTCTAATTCACCCCTCCACTTT.

This clone has a single count. The chain uses TRBV7-2 and TRBJ1-6, with D unclear. The CDR3 loop spans 15 amino acids. Trimming removed 4 bases at V and 0 bases at J, with 7 bases between. Germline V gene data show CDR1 as SGHTA and CDR2 as FQGNSA. The CDR3 DNA sequence: TGTGCCAGCAGCTCGGGGAGCTCCTATAATTCACCCCTCCACTTT. Translated, it gives CASSSGSSYNSPLHF.

The gene calls are TRBV7-2 and TRBJ2-5; 10 positions match TRBD2. The CDR3 extends over 15 amino acids. Germline V gene lookup returns CDR1 SGHTA and CDR2 FQGNSA. V lost 4 bases, J lost 1 base, and 3 bases stayed unmatched. The CDR3, as DNA: TGTGCCAGCAGCTCACAGCGGGGGGGCCAAGAGACCCAGTACTTC. Encoded protein: CASSSQRGGQETQYF. Together with reference TRBV7-2 and TRBJ2-5, the CDR3 gives the full variable domain: GAGVSQSPSNKVTEKGKDVELRCDPISGHTALYWYRQSLGQGLEFLIYFQGNSAPDKSGLPSDRFSAERTGGSVSTLTIQRTQQEDSAVYLCASSSQRGGQETQYFGPGTRLLVL.

The rearrangement joins TRBV6-5 to TRBJ1-5; possible D gene TRBD1, 5 bases. Trimming removed 7 bases from V and 0 bases from J, with 10 bases in between. Germline V gene data show CDR1 as MNHEY and CDR2 as SVGAGI. The CDR3 loop spans 14 amino acids. CDR3 sequence (DNA): TGTGCCAGCAAGGAAGGGGTTAGCAATCAGCCCCAGCATTTT. This codes for CASKEGVSNQPQHF.

The chain employs TRBV2 and TRBJ2-1, with TRBD2 identical over 7 bases. This CDR3 spans 13 amino acids. V lost 8 bases to trimming and J lost 4 bases; unmatched junction nucleotides: 5. Germline lookup yields CDR1 SNHLY and CDR2 FYNNEI. The CDR3 here is CASGGGGYNEQFF. CDR3 nucleotide sequence: TGTGCCAGCGGCGGGGGAGGTTACAATGAGCAGTTCTTC.

The J gene is TRBJ1-1, the V gene TRBV15, with D perhaps matching TRBD1 (5 bases). The V and J ends lost 9 bases and 4 bases respectively, with 12 bases between them. Germline V lookup: CDR1 LNHNV, CDR2 YYDKDF (reference sequence). The CDR3 has 12 amino acids. The CDR3 loop is CATSLGGTEAFF. Written as DNA, the CDR3 is TGTGCCACATCGTTGGGGGGCACTGAAGCTTTCTTT.

The chain has TRBV9 and TRBJ2-5; TRBD2 matches 8 bases. V lost 0 bases, J lost 4 bases, and 5 bases stayed unmatched. CDR1 and CDR2 from the germline V gene are SGDLS and YYNGEE. The CDR3 is 15 residues long. CDR3 nucleotide sequence: TGTGCCAGCAGCGTAGGAACGGGGGGGCCAGAGACCCAGTACTTC. Translating it yields CASSVGTGGPETQYF.

This chain connects TRBV21-1 to TRBJ2-2; TRBD2 is the table's D call, not checked against the DNA. TRBV21-1 is shown as a pseudogene. The CDR3 covers 18 residues. The CDR3 reads CASSKERSGGANTGELFF. For the CDR3, the DNA is TGTGCCAGCAGCAAAGAGAGGAGCGGGGGAGCGAACACCGGGGAGCTGTTTTTT.

This clone was observed a single time. This chain connects TRBV19 to TRBJ1-3; 9 nucleotides match TRBD1. The junction had 3 bases not matched to a gene; V was cut back by 3 bases and J by 0 bases. The CDR3 runs 16 residues. CDR1 and CDR2 (germline): LNHDA, SQIVND (reference sequence). DNA of the CDR3: TGTGCCAGTAGTATGGGACAGGGAACCTCTGGAAACACCATATATTTT. Translation: CASSMGQGTSGNTIYF.

A few counts support this clone. J is TRBJ1-6 and V is TRBV5-8; 11 positions agree with TRBD1. V lost 1 base, J lost 8 bases, and 5 bases stayed unmatched. The CDR3 runs 16 residues. The germline CDR1 and CDR2 sequences are SGHTS and YDEGEE. CDR3 region: CASSLSPGQGDSPLHF. The DNA of the CDR3 is TGTGCCAGCAGCTTGTCACCGGGACAGGGGGATTCACCCCTCCACTTT.

The chain employs TRBV7-2 and TRBJ1-2; D may be TRBD1 (5 bases). The CDR3 length is 14 residues. Germline lookup yields CDR1 SGHTA and CDR2 FQGNSA. Trimming removed 5 bases at V and 8 bases at J, with 18 bases between. The CDR3 here is CASSPMGDSHGYTF. The CDR3, as DNA: TGTGCCAGCAGCCCCATGGGCGACAGCCACGGCTACACCTTC. The variable domain in full, with the rest retrieved from reference TRBV7-2 and TRBJ1-2, is GAGVSQSPSNKVTEKGKDVELRCDPISGHTALYWYRQSLGQGLEFLIYFQGNSAPDKSGLPSDRFSAERTGGSVSTLTIQRTQQEDSAVYLCASSPMGDSHGYTFGSGTRLTVV.

This clone has just a few counts. This sequence joins TRBV2 and TRBJ2-6; D ambiguous. Germline CDR1 and CDR2: SNHLY and FYNNEI. Trimming left V 7 bases short and J 0 bases short, with 7 bases between. This CDR3 comprises 14 residues. CDR3 protein: CASNPYSGANVLTF. The CDR3 nucleotides are TGTGCCAGCAATCCCTACTCTGGGGCCAACGTCCTGACTTTC.

The chain links TRBV30 to TRBJ1-1; D is unclear. Trimming pared 3 bases from V and 4 bases from J, leaving 15 bases between. Germline V CDR1 and CDR2: GTSNPN, SVGIG (reference sequence). The CDR3 has 14 residues. The CDR3 DNA reads as TGTGCCTGGAGCCCCGGAGGGTGCGGCACTGAAGCTTTCTTT. The encoded protein is CAWSPGGCGTEAFF.

The chain links TRBV5-1 to TRBJ2-5, with 8 bases aligning to TRBD1. The J call may be faulty, since TRBJ2-7 better matches the DNA end. CDR3 size: 15 residues. Germline-derived CDR1 and CDR2 are SGHRS and YFSETQ. CDR3 sequence reads: CASSSGTGLGYEQYF. DNA for the CDR3: TGCGCCAGCAGCTCCGGGACAGGTTTGGGTTACGAGCAGTACTTC.

The V gene is TRBV7-8, the J gene TRBJ2-3; 8 bases align to TRBD1. Trimming removed 5 bases from V and 0 bases from J; junction bases left unmatched: 4. This CDR3 has 15 residues. Germline CDR1 reads SGHVS; CDR2 reads FQNEAQ. The chain's CDR3 is CASSPRTGSTDTQYF. The CDR3 coding sequence is TGTGCCAGCAGCCCCCGGACAGGGAGCACAGATACGCAGTATTTT.

A note on this clone: Other DNA sequences within the sample encode an identical CDR3. This chain uses TRBV9 with TRBJ2-2, with 8 bases identical to TRBD2. V gave up 0 bases and J gave up 5 bases; unmatched junction bases: 3. Germline values: CDR1 SGDLS, CDR2 YYNGEE. The CDR3 covers 15 residues. CDR3 DNA sequence: TGTGCCAGCAGCGTAGGGAGCGGGGGAACCGGGGAGCTGTTTTTT. The encoded protein is CASSVGSGGTGELFF.

A few counts support this clone. V usage is TRBV10-3 and J usage is TRBJ1-2, with 8 bases lining up with TRBD1. CDR3 length equals 15 residues. Germline values: CDR1 ENHRY, CDR2 SYGVKD. The V segment lost 6 bases and the J segment 3 bases; nucleotides outside the gene matches: 9. As DNA, the CDR3 is TGTGCCATCAGCCCGGGACAGGCGGAGTACTATGGCTACACCTTC. Protein sequence: CAISPGQAEYYGYTF.

CDR3 nucleotide sequence: TGTGCCAGCAGTTTGGGGGGGCGGGGTGAAAAACTGTTTTTT. Protein: CASSLGGRGEKLFF. The gene calls are TRBV28 and TRBJ1-4, with a possible D match to TRBD1 (6 bases). Germline values: CDR1 MDHEN, CDR2 SYDVKM. The CDR3 covers 14 residues. V shed 3 bases and J shed 7 bases, with 12 bases lying between them. Drawing the rest from reference TRBV28 and TRBJ1-4, the complete variable domain is DVKVTQSSRYLVKRTGEKVFLECVQDMDHENMFWYRQDPGLGLRLIYFSYDVKMKEKGDIPEGYSVSREKKERFSLILESASTNQTSMYLCASSLGGRGEKLFFGSGTQLSVL.

The rearrangement uses TRBV18 and TRBJ1-1, with D maybe TRBD1 (5 bases). Trimming left V 6 bases short and J 1 base short, with 15 bases between. The CDR3 is made up of 15 amino acids. CDR1 is KGHSH and CDR2 is LQKENI in the germline V gene. Written as DNA, the CDR3 is TGTGCCAGCTCCTGGGGGGGAGATGGGAACACTGAAGCTTTCTTT. The encoded protein is CASSWGGDGNTEAFF.

This clone was seen more than once but under ten times. The sample contains more than one DNA sequence encoding this CDR3. The chain is built from TRBV7-9 and TRBJ2-7; 10 nucleotides line up with TRBD1. The length of the CDR3 is 15 residues. From germline, CDR1 is SEHNR and CDR2 FQNEAQ (reference sequence). J lost 2 bases, V lost 1 base, and 2 bases had no gene match. The CDR3 loop reads CASSLVGQGTYEQYF. In DNA form, the CDR3 reads TGTGCCAGCAGCTTAGTGGGACAGGGGACCTACGAGCAGTACTTC.

The rearrangement uses TRBV5-4 and TRBJ2-5, with no clear D. Germline loops: CDR1 SGHNT, CDR2 YYREEE (reference sequence). This CDR3 has 13 residues. The V and J ends lost 0 bases and 5 bases respectively, with 8 bases between them. The CDR3 is CASSLDRRETQYF. CDR3 bases: TGTGCCAGCAGCTTGGATCGGCGGGAGACCCAGTACTTC.

The J gene is TRBJ2-5, the V gene TRBV2; TRBD1 might be the D (6 bases). The ends were cut back, 6 bases at V and 9 bases at J, with 17 bases in the middle. CDR3 length: 13 residues. From germline, CDR1 is SNHLY and CDR2 FYNNEI. As DNA, the CDR3 is TGTGCCAGCAGACGGACAGATTTCGATGCCCAGTACTTC. As protein: CASRRTDFDAQYF.

The V call is TRBV15, the J call TRBJ2-3; 8 nucleotides match TRBD2. Trimming cost V 1 base and J 1 base; bases outside gene matches: 10. The germline CDR1 and CDR2 sequences are LNHNV and YYDKDF (reference sequence). This CDR3 is 18 amino acids long. CDR3 loop: CATSRATSGRGGTDTQYF. The CDR3 bases are TGTGCCACCAGCAGAGCGACGTCGGGGCGGGGGGGCACAGATACGCAGTATTTT.

The CDR3 bases are TGTGCCAGCAGTTACGGGGGCAAAGAGACCCAGTACTTC. Its protein product is CASSYGGKETQYF. V usage is TRBV6-5 and J usage is TRBJ2-5; a weak D match, TRBD1 (6 bases). Germline V lookup: CDR1 MNHEY, CDR2 SVGAGI. Between the trimmed V and J ends, which lost 2 bases and 3 bases, there was a span of 7 bases. The CDR3 runs to 13 residues.